This T cell receptor (beta chain) derives from a study of blood T cell repertoires in COVID-19. The V gene lost 4 bases and the J gene lost 8 bases, with 19 bases spanning the gap. This CDR3 has 15 residues. Germline V gene sequence: CDR1 SGHRS, CDR2 YFSETQ. Produced via immunoSEQ multiplex PCR; TCRdb's table is partial and in-frame only. The sample has about 49,000 clones, over 65% seen once. In its sample, this clone was seen a few times. This rearrangement joins TRBV5-1 to TRBJ2-1; D gene ambiguous. Source material: peripheral blood. The source of this sequence is a human donor in a cohort sampled during active COVID-19. CDR3 residues: CASSLSSILIDEQFF. The CDR3 DNA follows: TGCGCCAGCAGCCTGAGCTCTATTTTAATCGATGAGCAGTTCTTC.